This TCR beta chain is drawn from a study of blood T cell repertoires in COVID-19. Study summary: Material from acute and convalescent COVID-19 was sourced from the United States, Italy and Spain. In each case, the material was cDNA or gDNA derived from T cells, B-cell-depleted T cells, or PBMCs.

CDR3 length: 16 residues. The germline V gene has CDR1 KGHDR and CDR2 SFDVKD. V lost 5 bases and J lost 6; bases outside the gene matches: 13. Assignments of participants to cohorts depended upon their own reported clinical history. In the original analysis: Estimation of nucleated cell counts relied on the amplification of reference gene primers. Clones were sequenced by immunoSEQ multiplex PCR, and TCRdb holds only the in-frame ones, with some missing. That table supplies the V and J calls and clone size; D and trimming were determined from the DNA. The sample lists a few hundred thousand clones; roughly 91% were seen once.

The specimen sequenced was PBMCs or T cells enriched from blood (not recorded which). This chain connects TRBV24-1 to TRBJ2-5; TRBD1 agrees at 8 bases. This sequence originates from a man between 40 and 49 years old who had recovered from COVID-19. The DNA for the CDR3 is TGTGCCACCAGTGCCCCAGGGGGCGCGGGAATGCAGACCCAGTACTTC. Translation: CATSAPGGAGMQTQYF.